This T cell receptor beta chain was identified during a study of shared clonotypes between healthy human individuals (dated by TCRdb to 2018 to 2021). Regarding the complete study: The cohort comprised a couple of women and a few men aged 18 to 49 years. For each donor, CD4 naive and CD4 memory were each given three plates, CD8 naive was given two plates, and CD8 memory was given one plate. Different laboratories and diverse techniques were used to prepare libraries and sequence TCR repertoires, to increase sequencing depth and limit assay-specific biases. To estimate repertoire size and how much clonotype sharing occurs between individuals, the study deeply sequenced the blood TCR repertoires of several healthy adults. Each donor's leukapheresis produced roughly between about 0.9 and 9.5 billion PBMCs. General study outcomes and caveats: Clonotypes shared by all four sorted-subset donors showed higher generation probabilities than non-shared clonotypes. Larger estimated clonotype richness was generally found for naive subsets than for memory subsets. Rarefaction of sorted-subset datasets indicated incomplete sequencing despite the large sequencing depth. Pairwise subsampling indicated that sequencing depth was expected to affect the degree of clonotype sharing among donors. Sampling was restricted to blood, and TCR repertoires in tissues likely differ from the TCR repertoires found in blood. Because the study included only a small number of donors, the genetic and exposure-history diversity represented was limited. About 4.5% of naive CD4, 3.5% of naive CD8, around 2.3% of memory CD4, and about 0.4% of memory CD8 clonotypes were shared across a few donors.

TCR CDR3 regions were amplified from genomic DNA by multiplex PCR using the deep immunoSEQ assay. Extracted genomic DNA from each cell subset was distributed evenly across all wells of several immunoSEQ 96-well plates, and each plate was treated as a replicate. For sorted subsets, around 0.2 ug genomic DNA, equal to about 30,000 T cell genomes, was loaded into each replicate PCR. The purified libraries were quantified using a Qubit 3.0 fluorometer, sized with a Bioanalyzer 2100, and then quantified again using the KAPA Library Quantification kit. Each immunoSEQ 96-well plate was sequenced on its own single-read 150-cycle Illumina NextSeq 550 flow cell. In the paper's pipeline: The immunoSEQ output contained only junctional sequences without quality scores, so filtering could not match that applied to full-length reads. To assign V/J genes and CDR3, sequences were annotated against IMGT germline references using PyIR, a Python wrapper for IgBLAST v1.9. Reads with weak V/J assignments (E-value above 1e-6), missing CDR3, stop codons, out-of-frame junctions, or ambiguous translated residues were removed. V3J clonotypes were defined as sequences sharing an identical inferred V gene, J gene, and CDR3 amino acid sequence. Percentage overlap between repertoires was computed as shared unique clonotypes divided by the size of the smaller repertoire. Repertoire richness was assessed with RTK rarefaction, the Chao1 estimator, and Recon v2.1 estimates of unobserved clonotypes. OLGA was used to compute generation probabilities for all TCRbeta clonotypes that the gDNA method yielded from a handful of donors. TCRdb took over this immuneACCESS table, retaining in-frame rearrangements with V and J assigned. Such tables are incomplete; in checked studies, under half of the missing clones stem from an unresolved V gene, and the remainder is unexplained. From that table come the V and J calls and clone size; the DNA was used to work out D and trimming. For this sample there are 1,500,000 or so clones; around 98.5% appear just once. The ten largest make up under 0.45% of the sample.

Notes on this clone: Its binding antigen is unknown. Base qualities are not provided; no much larger clone lies one nucleotide away.

Per the germline V gene, SNHLY is the CDR1 and FYNNEI is the CDR2. The junction shows trimming of 1 base on V and 1 base on J, plus 11 bases between the germline ends. From the cysteine up to the phenylalanine, the CDR3 has a length of 15 residues. The sequence is cut down to CDR3 DNA, 45 bases in frame from base 1. Donors were healthy HIV-negative adults with no recently reported acute infections or vaccinations. Every donor was a Caucasian adult residing in Nashville, Tennessee, USA. CD4+ T cells were enriched through magnetic negative selection, after which naive cells were positively selected on CD45RA and the remaining negative fraction served as the memory subset. Blood was collected by leukapheresis, and PBMCs were isolated by Ficoll-Histopaque density gradient centrifugation and then cryopreserved in liquid nitrogen vapor phase. Analytical flow cytometry was used to check the purity and quantity of each magnetically sorted T cell population. From each sorted fraction, genomic DNA was isolated and quantified by UV absorbance on a Nanodrop 2000c.

The sequencing sample was made of naive CD4+ T cells sorted from blood. Explained via the paper, the cell subset or site label denotes: CD45RA+ positively selected. This sequence originates from a young man in good health. Recombination joined TRBV2 with TRBJ2-7; the D gene is possibly TRBD1 or TRBD2, with 6 bases matching each. CDR3 protein: CASSEEGGRSYEQYF. The DNA sequence follows: TGTGCCAGCAGTGAAGAGGGGGGCCGATCCTACGAGCAGTACTTC.